A selection of T cell receptor beta chains follows, all from one sample in a study of blood T cell repertoires in COVID-19. Repertoires were generated with immunoSEQ multiplex PCR, while TCRdb's copy carries only in-frame clones and drops some. The sample consists of about 120,000 clones, almost 90% of them appearing once. Material for sequencing was peripheral blood. The receptors were sampled from a woman in her fifties or sixties with COVID-19, enrolled during active disease. The CDR3 runs from the conserved cysteine through the conserved F or W. A D gene is named only where the DNA matches it firmly. Only part of the rows carry a size: once, few, many, or a class if the clone is expanded.

J gene: TRBJ1-6; D gene: .; clone size: .; V gene: TRBV19; CDR3 protein: CASSRLAGLAYNSPLHF; CDR3 DNA: TGTGCCAGTAGTAGGCTCGCGGGGTTGGCCTATAATTCACCCCTCCACTTT
J gene: TRBJ2-3; D gene: TRBD2; clone size: .; V gene: TRBV3-1/TRBV3-2; CDR3 protein: CASSLPLGLAGGPNSGGRTDTQYF; CDR3 DNA: TGTGCCAGCAGCCTACCCTTGGGACTAGCGGGGGGCCCGAACAGTGGGGGTCGCACAGATACGCAGTATTTT
J gene: TRBJ1-1; D gene: .; clone size: .; V gene: TRBV5-1; CDR3 protein: CASSLGRNAEAFF; CDR3 DNA: TGCGCCAGCAGCTTGGGGCGGAATGCTGAAGCTTTCTTT
J gene: TRBJ2-1; D gene: .; clone size: .; V gene: TRBV2; CDR3 protein: CASTILASGNEQFF; CDR3 DNA: TGTGCCAGCACCATACTAGCATCGGGGAATGAGCAGTTCTTC
J gene: TRBJ1-5; D gene: .; clone size: .; V gene: TRBV19; CDR3 protein: CASSRGGENQPQHF; CDR3 DNA: TGTGCCAGTAGTAGAGGGGGAGAGAATCAGCCCCAGCATTTT
J gene: TRBJ1-2; D gene: .; clone size: .; V gene: TRBV19; CDR3 protein: CASSFSQWYTF; CDR3 DNA: TGTGCCAGTAGTTTCTCCCAGTGGTACACCTTC
J gene: TRBJ1-4; D gene: TRBD1; clone size: .; V gene: TRBV10-3; CDR3 protein: CAISNHRDRITMGRSSATNEKLFF; CDR3 DNA: TGTGCCATCAGCAATCACCGGGACAGGATAACAATGGGACGGTCCTCAGCAACTAATGAAAAACTGTTTTTT
J gene: TRBJ2-5; D gene: .; clone size: once; V gene: TRBV29-1; CDR3 protein: CSSLGGPSPQETQYF; CDR3 DNA: TGCAGCTCACTAGGGGGACCTTCCCCCCAAGAGACCCAGTACTTC
J gene: TRBJ1-5; D gene: TRBD1; clone size: .; V gene: TRBV27; CDR3 protein: CASSPTGQANQPQHF; CDR3 DNA: TGTGCCAGCAGTCCGACTGGACAGGCTAATCAGCCCCAGCATTTT
J gene: TRBJ2-2; D gene: .; clone size: once; V gene: TRBV5-4; CDR3 protein: CASSSRQANTGELFF; CDR3 DNA: TGTGCCAGCAGCTCACGACAGGCTAACACCGGGGAGCTGTTTTTT
J gene: TRBJ1-5; D gene: .; clone size: .; V gene: TRBV4-1; CDR3 protein: CASSQVIARGTQHF; CDR3 DNA: TGCGCCAGCAGCCAAGTCATCGCCCGGGGGACCCAGCATTTT
J gene: TRBJ2-5; D gene: TRBD2; clone size: .; V gene: TRBV4-2; CDR3 protein: CASSPLSVAGEETQYF; CDR3 DNA: TGTGCCAGCAGCCCCCTGTCGGTAGCGGGGGAAGAGACCCAGTACTTC
J gene: TRBJ1-2; D gene: .; clone size: .; V gene: TRBV6-5; CDR3 protein: CASSYYSGGGFYGYTF; CDR3 DNA: TGTGCCAGCAGTTACTATAGTGGGGGGGGCTTCTATGGCTACACCTTC
J gene: TRBJ2-7; D gene: .; clone size: once; V gene: TRBV7-3; CDR3 protein: CASSTKRGYEQYF; CDR3 DNA: TGTGCCAGCAGCACAAAGAGAGGCTACGAGCAGTACTTC
J gene: TRBJ1-6; D gene: TRBD1; clone size: once; V gene: TRBV11-2; CDR3 protein: CASSLGGQGLNSPLHF; CDR3 DNA: TGTGCCAGCAGCTTGGGGGGACAGGGGCTTAATTCACCCCTCCACTTT
J gene: TRBJ1-2; D gene: .; clone size: .; V gene: TRBV4-2; CDR3 protein: CASSQAREFSYTF; CDR3 DNA: TGTGCCAGCAGCCAAGCCCGCGAATTTAGCTACACCTTC
J gene: TRBJ1-2; D gene: .; clone size: .; V gene: TRBV27; CDR3 protein: CASSLSGGDYGYTF; CDR3 DNA: TGTGCCAGCAGTTTATCAGGGGGGGACTATGGCTACACCTTC
J gene: TRBJ1-5; D gene: TRBD1; clone size: .; V gene: TRBV3-1/TRBV3-2; CDR3 protein: CASSQEDREGVKPQHF; CDR3 DNA: TGTGCCAGCAGCCAAGAAGACAGGGAAGGGGTCAAACCCCAGCATTTT
J gene: TRBJ1-2; D gene: .; clone size: .; V gene: TRBV6-5; CDR3 protein: CASSYDPSGAYYGYTF; CDR3 DNA: TGTGCCAGCAGTTACGACCCATCAGGGGCATACTATGGCTACACCTTC
J gene: TRBJ2-7; D gene: TRBD1; clone size: .; V gene: TRBV19; CDR3 protein: CASSTGQGKPYEQYF; CDR3 DNA: TGTGCCAGTAGTACAGGACAGGGGAAACCCTACGAGCAGTACTTC
J gene: TRBJ1-5; D gene: .; clone size: .; V gene: TRBV15; CDR3 protein: CATSRDPTGRQPQHF; CDR3 DNA: TGTGCCACCAGCAGAGATCCGACAGGCCGACAGCCCCAGCATTTT
J gene: TRBJ1-2; D gene: TRBD1; clone size: once; V gene: TRBV4-1; CDR3 protein: CASSQDGAPLNRGNYGYTF; CDR3 DNA: TGCGCCAGCAGCCAAGATGGGGCTCCTTTAAACAGGGGGAACTATGGCTACACCTTC
J gene: TRBJ2-5; D gene: TRBD2; clone size: .; V gene: TRBV7-7; CDR3 protein: CASTSGGETQYF; CDR3 DNA: TGTGCTAGCACTAGCGGGGGTGAGACCCAGTACTTC
J gene: TRBJ1-6; D gene: TRBD1; clone size: .; V gene: TRBV5-1; CDR3 protein: CASSLAVGTAYNSPLHF; CDR3 DNA: TGCGCCAGCAGCTTGGCCGTCGGGACAGCCTATAATTCACCCCTCCACTTT
J gene: TRBJ1-1; D gene: .; clone size: .; V gene: TRBV3-1/TRBV3-2; CDR3 protein: CASSQDLGGGGAFF; CDR3 DNA: TGTGCCAGCAGCCAAGATCTCGGCGGGGGGGGAGCTTTCTTT
J gene: TRBJ2-2; D gene: TRBD2; clone size: .; V gene: TRBV11-3; CDR3 protein: CASSPHGLAVGELFF; CDR3 DNA: TGTGCCAGCAGCCCCCACGGGCTAGCGGTCGGGGAGCTGTTTTTT
J gene: TRBJ2-1; D gene: .; clone size: .; V gene: TRBV24-1; CDR3 protein: CATSSPLNAEQFF; CDR3 DNA: TGTGCCACCTCGAGCCCGTTAAATGCTGAGCAGTTCTTC
J gene: TRBJ1-5; D gene: .; clone size: .; V gene: TRBV7-2; CDR3 protein: CASSLRSDNQPQHF; CDR3 DNA: TGTGCCAGCAGCTTACGAAGCGATAATCAGCCCCAGCATTTT
J gene: TRBJ2-5; D gene: TRBD1; clone size: once; V gene: TRBV5-1; CDR3 protein: CASSLRRQGETQYF; CDR3 DNA: TGCGCCAGCAGCTTGAGACGACAGGGGGAGACCCAGTACTTC